These 26 T cell receptor beta chains share one sample of origin, sequenced in a study of T cell responses to AZD1222 COVID-19 vaccine. Repertoires were generated with immunoSEQ multiplex PCR, while TCRdb's copy carries only in-frame clones and drops some. The table has about 200,000 clones, roughly 92% seen once; the top ten hold roughly 1%. Sequences were derived from peripheral blood, sampled 28 days after the second AZD1222 dose. These receptors were collected from an adult who received the AZD1222 COVID-19 vaccine.

The rearrangement uses TRBV6-6 and TRBJ1-1; D remains ambiguous. In germline, CDR1 is MNHNY, CDR2 SVGAGI (reference sequence). V was pared by 7 bases and J by 4 bases, with 13 bases between. The CDR3 length is 13 residues. The DNA for the CDR3 is TGTGCCAGCATTTCGGGCCGAGGCACTGAAGCTTTCTTT. Its protein is CASISGRGTEAFF.

The V and J genes are TRBV6-5 and TRBJ2-5; D is uncertain. The ends were cut back, 5 bases at V and 1 base at J, with 5 bases in the middle. CDR3 size: 12 residues. Per germline, CDR1 MNHEY and CDR2 SVGAGI. The CDR3 nucleotides are TGTGCCAGCAGTATACCCCAAGAGACCCAGTACTTC. It encodes CASSIPQETQYF.

This chain links TRBV18 with TRBJ1-5; 7 bases match TRBD1. The junction had 14 bases not matched to a gene; V was cut back by 3 bases and J by 0 bases. CDR3 size: 19 residues. CDR1 is KGHSH, CDR2 LQKENI, per germline. For the CDR3, the DNA is TGTGCCAGCTCACCGATCGGGACAGTCGACTATTATAGCAATCAGCCCCAGCATTTT. Translating it yields CASSPIGTVDYYSNQPQHF. Drawing the rest from reference TRBV18 and TRBJ1-5, the complete variable domain is NAGVMQNPRHLVRRRGQEARLRCSPMKGHSHVYWYRQLPEEGLKFMVYLQKENIIDESGMPKERFSAEFPKEGPSILRIQQVVRGDSAAYFCASSPIGTVDYYSNQPQHFGDGTRLSIL.

This chain uses TRBV9 with TRBJ2-1, with a possible D match to TRBD1 (5 bases). In germline, CDR1 is SGDLS, CDR2 YYNGEE. V lost 3 bases to trimming and J lost 0 bases, with 13 bases between them. This CDR3 has 16 residues. The CDR3 nucleotides read TGTGCCAGCAGCGGCCCAGGGCGAAGCTCCTACAATGAGCAGTTCTTC. It yields the protein CASSGPGRSSYNEQFF.

CDR3 sequence (DNA): TGTGCCAGCTCACCACTAGCCCAATCTGGGGCCAACGTCCTGACTTTC. Amino acids: CASSPLAQSGANVLTF. The chain has TRBV18 and TRBJ2-6, with no clear D. The germline V gene encodes CDR1 KGHSH and CDR2 LQKENI. The CDR3 spans 16 residues. Deletions cut 1 base from V and 1 base from J, with 8 bases between.

In its sample, this clone was seen once. The chain uses TRBV6-6 and TRBJ1-1; D not certain. Between the trimmed V and J ends, which lost 3 bases and 3 bases, there was a span of 11 bases. This CDR3 spans 14 amino acids. Per germline, CDR1 MNHNY and CDR2 SVGAGI (reference sequence). CDR3 region: CASSYTPPDTEAFF. As DNA, the CDR3 is TGTGCCAGCAGTTATACCCCGCCGGACACTGAAGCTTTCTTT.

The V call is TRBV5-1, the J call TRBJ2-3; D may be TRBD2 (6 bases). The V end lost 0 bases, the J end lost 4 bases, and 15 bases lay between the germline ends. The germline gives CDR1 SGHRS, CDR2 YFSETQ. The length of the CDR3 is 16 residues. The CDR3 region is CASSLARTGGPDTQYF. For the CDR3, the DNA is TGCGCCAGCAGCTTGGCCCGTACCGGGGGTCCAGATACGCAGTATTTT. Full variable domain (remainder filled in from reference TRBV5-1 and TRBJ2-3): KAGVTQTPRYLIKTRGQQVTLSCSPISGHRSVSWYQQTPGQGLQFLFEYFSETQRNKGNFPGRFSGRQFSNSRSEMNVSTLELGDSALYLCASSLARTGGPDTQYFGPGTRLTVL.

CDR3 sequence: CASKPTGRTGELFF. The CDR3, as DNA: TGTGCCTCCAAGCCGACAGGGCGAACCGGGGAGCTGTTTTTT. The chain employs TRBV10-3 and TRBJ2-2; 7 positions agree with TRBD1. This CDR3 comprises 14 residues. Germline V lookup: CDR1 ENHRY, CDR2 SYGVKD. J was trimmed by 5 bases and V by 11 bases; bases with no gene match: 11.

In DNA, the CDR3 is TGTGCCAGCAGCCGAACTAGCGGGGGGGCAGGGGATACGCAGTATTTT. It codes for CASSRTSGGAGDTQYF. The chain has TRBV4-2 and TRBJ2-3, with TRBD2 matching 13 bases. Per the germline V gene, CDR1 is LGHNA and CDR2 is YNFKEQ. V was clipped by 4 bases and J by 6 bases; unmatched bases: 7. The CDR3 is made up of 16 amino acids.

The V gene is TRBV24-1, the J gene TRBJ2-3, with 14 bases lining up with TRBD2. Germline loops: CDR1 KGHDR, CDR2 SFDVKD. Unmatched junction bases numbered 10, after V lost 3 bases and J lost 9 bases. The CDR3 has 17 amino acids. This CDR3 is CATSDRTTSGGVDTQYF. The CDR3 DNA is TGTGCCACCAGTGATCGAACGACTAGCGGGGGGGTTGACACGCAGTATTTT.

CDR3 protein: CSASVGDRSYEQYF. The CDR3 DNA is TGCAGTGCTAGTGTCGGGGACCGGTCCTACGAGCAGTACTTC. The J gene is TRBJ2-7, the V gene TRBV20-1; D may be TRBD1 or TRBD2 (5 bases each). Germline V gene lookup returns CDR1 DFQATT and CDR2 SNEGSKA (reference sequence). With 3 bases removed from V and 1 base from J, the gap between germline ends came to 13 bases. The CDR3 runs 14 residues.

The chain links TRBV7-8 to TRBJ2-3; possibly TRBD2 for D (7 bases). Trimming removed 1 base from V and 4 bases from J, with 15 bases in between. This CDR3 has 16 amino acids. The germline gives CDR1 SGHVS, CDR2 FQNEAQ. DNA of the CDR3: TGTGCCAGCAGCTTAGACCGGGGGGCAATGCCAGATACGCAGTATTTT. Amino acids: CASSLDRGAMPDTQYF.

This chain links TRBV7-9 with TRBJ1-1, with D tentatively TRBD1 (6 bases). The CDR3 is made up of 14 amino acids. V was pared by 1 base and J by 5 bases, with 11 bases between. CDR1 and CDR2 (germline): SEHNR, FQNEAQ (reference sequence). Here the CDR3 DNA reads TGTGCCAGCAGCTTAGGGGGGGCTAAGACTGAAGCTTTCTTT. Protein: CASSLGGAKTEAFF.

The rearrangement uses TRBV6-5 and TRBJ2-1; 9 bases map to TRBD1. The CDR3 loop spans 13 amino acids. Germline CDR1 and CDR2: MNHEY and SVGAGI. Trimming took 6 bases from V and 6 from J; bases not matched to a gene: 3. DNA of the CDR3: TGTGCCAGCAGAGGACAGGGGAGCAATGAGCAGTTCTTC. This codes for CASRGQGSNEQFF.

The rearrangement joins TRBV7-9 to TRBJ1-5; the D is unclear. V dropped 5 bases and J dropped 4 bases, with 6 bases sitting between them. CDR3 length equals 12 residues. The germline V gene has CDR1 SEHNR and CDR2 FQNEAQ (reference sequence). Written as DNA, the CDR3 is TGTGCCAGCAGCGTACAGAATCAGCCCCAGCATTTT. Translating gives CASSVQNQPQHF.

This clone appeared once. The CDR3 DNA sequence: TGTGCCAGCACAAAAGGGGGCCCATCTGATGCCTACGAGCAGTACTTC. Residues: CASTKGGPSDAYEQYF. The rearrangement joins TRBV5-4 to TRBJ2-7; TRBD1 agrees at 7 bases. The CDR3 spans 16 residues. Germline CDR1 SGHNT, CDR2 YYREEE (reference sequence). V lost 6 bases, J lost 2 bases, and 14 bases stayed unmatched.

The sample holds one count of this clone. The V call is TRBV7-2, the J call TRBJ2-2; either TRBD1 or TRBD2 may supply D (5 bases each). The CDR3 totals 17 residues. Germline lookup yields CDR1 SGHTA and CDR2 FQGNSA. The V end was cut by 4 bases, the J end by 3 bases, with 18 bases between. This CDR3 reads CASSYRDGPRYTGELFF. CDR3 DNA: TGTGCCAGCAGCTACCGGGACGGACCACGTTACACCGGGGAGCTGTTTTTT.

The chain recombines TRBV30 with TRBJ1-6; 9 nucleotides agree with TRBD1. Losses at the gene ends were 0 bases for V and 5 bases for J; bases not matched to a gene: 5. The V gene's germline CDR1 is GTSNPN and CDR2 SVGIG (reference sequence). The CDR3 is 16 amino acids. CDR3 protein: CAWSVRTGANNSPLHF. CDR3 DNA sequence: TGTGCCTGGAGTGTTAGGACAGGGGCGAATAATTCACCCCTCCACTTT.

The chain has TRBV7-2 and TRBJ1-3, with TRBD1 as a possible D gene (5 bases). Germline CDR1 reads SGHTA; CDR2 reads FQGNSA. Trimming removed 2 bases from V and 1 base from J, with 18 bases in between. This CDR3 region has 18 residues. The CDR3 sequence is CASSLRWGGTLSGNTIYF. DNA for the CDR3: TGTGCCAGCAGCTTACGCTGGGGGGGGACTCTATCTGGAAACACCATATATTTT.

This clone was seen only once. The chain links TRBV5-6 to TRBJ1-5, with TRBD1 matching 8 bases. V lost 5 bases, J lost 3 bases, and 7 bases stayed unmatched. The CDR3 is 15 amino acids. Germline V gives CDR1 SGHDT, CDR2 YYEEEE. CDR3 region: CASSSGTGINQPQHF. In DNA form, the CDR3 reads TGTGCCAGCAGTTCCGGGACAGGCATCAATCAGCCCCAGCATTTT.

CDR3: CASSQTQGANTEAFF. CDR3 in DNA: TGCGCCAGCAGCCAAACACAGGGGGCGAACACTGAAGCTTTCTTT. The V gene is TRBV4-3, the J gene TRBJ1-1; 9 bases fit TRBD1. Looked up from germline, CDR1 is LGHNA and CDR2 is YSLEER. The CDR3 totals 15 residues. Unmatched junction bases numbered 2, after V lost 2 bases and J lost 1 base.

This clone came up a few times. The rearrangement links TRBV9 to TRBJ1-2; unclear D gene. V lost 0 bases and J lost 6, with 12 bases in between. CDR1 SGDLS and CDR2 YYNGEE come from the germline V gene. The length of the CDR3 is 14 residues. The CDR3 region has the DNA TGTGCCAGCAGCGTAGGTGGTAGGGCGGATGGCTACACCTTC. Its translation: CASSVGGRADGYTF.

This rearrangement joins TRBV4-2 to TRBJ2-7, with 7 bases that match TRBD2. This CDR3 has 17 amino acids. Trimming took 4 bases from V and 3 from J; bases not matched to a gene: 15. CDR1 LGHNA and CDR2 YNFKEQ come from the germline V gene. The CDR3 region has the DNA TGTGCCAGCAGCCCCGTGGGGCGCGGGGGAACAATCTACGAGCAGTACTTC. The encoded protein is CASSPVGRGGTIYEQYF.

This sequence joins TRBV30 and TRBJ1-5; D is possibly TRBD1 (5 bases). Trimming left V 3 bases short and J 2 bases short, with 14 bases between. The germline V gene has CDR1 GTSNPN and CDR2 SVGIG (reference sequence). The CDR3 is 15 amino acids. The CDR3 DNA reads as TGTGCCTGGAGCCAGGGTGGGGGAGGCAATCAGCCCCAGCATTTT. It is translated as CAWSQGGGGNQPQHF.

This clone was counted a single time. This chain uses TRBV10-3 with TRBJ1-5; 8 nucleotides agree with TRBD1. Per the germline V gene, CDR1 is ENHRY and CDR2 is SYGVKD. The CDR3 totals 17 residues. Unmatched junction bases numbered 10, after V lost 5 bases and J lost 1 base. CDR3 sequence (DNA): TGTGCCATCAGTCCCTCAGGGGGCGCCGGGAGCAATCAGCCCCAGCATTTT. It specifies CAISPSGGAGSNQPQHF.

The rearrangement uses TRBV3-1 (or the pseudogene TRBV3-2) and TRBJ2-2; D not certain. Trimming removed 4 bases at V and 6 bases at J, with 6 bases between. CDR3 length: 12 residues. Germline V gene sequence: CDR1 LGHDT, CDR2 YNNKEL (reference sequence). CDR3 amino acids: CASSPDPGELFF. The DNA for the CDR3 is TGTGCCAGCAGCCCCGATCCCGGGGAGCTGTTTTTT.